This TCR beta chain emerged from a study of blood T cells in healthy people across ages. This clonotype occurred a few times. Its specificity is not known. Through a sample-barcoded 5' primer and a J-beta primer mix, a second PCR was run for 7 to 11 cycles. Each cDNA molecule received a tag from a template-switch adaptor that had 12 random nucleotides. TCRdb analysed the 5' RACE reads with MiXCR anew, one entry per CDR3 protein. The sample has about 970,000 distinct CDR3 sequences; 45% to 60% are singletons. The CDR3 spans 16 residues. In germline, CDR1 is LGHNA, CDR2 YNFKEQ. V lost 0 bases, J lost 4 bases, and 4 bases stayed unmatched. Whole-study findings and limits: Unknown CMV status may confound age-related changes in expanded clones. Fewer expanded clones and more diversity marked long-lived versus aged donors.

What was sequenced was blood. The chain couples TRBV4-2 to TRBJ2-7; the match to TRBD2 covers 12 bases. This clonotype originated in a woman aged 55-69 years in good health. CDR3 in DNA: TGTGCCAGCAGCCAAGAGACTAGCGGGAGTGTTTACGAGCAGTACTTC. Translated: CASSQETSGSVYEQYF.